This TCR beta chain was captured by sequencing in a study of blood T cell repertoires in COVID-19. The protocol was immunoSEQ multiplex PCR, while the TCRdb copy is restricted to in-frame clones and leaves out a portion. The sample lists tens of thousands of clones; around 90% were seen once. Trimming cost V 8 bases and J 0 bases, with 8 bases left between them. From germline, CDR1 is KGHSH and CDR2 LQKENI. CDR3 length: 13 amino acids. This chain joins TRBV18 and TRBJ2-1; D gene ambiguous. Material for sequencing was peripheral blood. The sequence was collected from a human donor in a cohort sampled during active COVID-19. CDR3 sequence (DNA): TGTGCCAGCCACAGCTCCTCCTACAATGAGCAGTTCTTC. Amino acid sequence: CASHSSSYNEQFF. Full variable domain (outside the CDR3, taken from reference TRBV18 and TRBJ2-1): NAGVMQNPRHLVRRRGQEARLRCSPMKGHSHVYWYRQLPEEGLKFMVYLQKENIIDESGMPKERFSAEFPKEGPSILRIQQVVRGDSAAYFCASHSSSYNEQFFGPGTRLTVL.